This T cell receptor beta chain is from a study of blood T cell repertoires in COVID-19. Profiling relied on immunoSEQ multiplex PCR, and the TCRdb table lists in-frame clones only, not all of them. The sample records 200,000 to 250,000 clones, around 90% being singletons. The V end was cut by 7 bases, the J end by 2 bases, with 14 bases between. From germline, CDR1 is SGHNT and CDR2 YYREEE (reference sequence). This CDR3 has 14 residues. Cohorts were assigned according to the clinical history that participants reported. A COVID-19 case had been met by exposed participants during the 2 weeks before study entry.

The source is a man aged 45-65 years who had been exposed to COVID-19. The source material was PBMCs or T cells enriched from blood (not recorded which). This rearrangement joins TRBV5-4 to TRBJ2-3; D may be TRBD2 (5 bases). In nucleotides, the CDR3 is TGTGCCAGCGGCTCGGGATTTCCCACAGATACGCAGTATTTT. Translating it yields CASGSGFPTDTQYF.